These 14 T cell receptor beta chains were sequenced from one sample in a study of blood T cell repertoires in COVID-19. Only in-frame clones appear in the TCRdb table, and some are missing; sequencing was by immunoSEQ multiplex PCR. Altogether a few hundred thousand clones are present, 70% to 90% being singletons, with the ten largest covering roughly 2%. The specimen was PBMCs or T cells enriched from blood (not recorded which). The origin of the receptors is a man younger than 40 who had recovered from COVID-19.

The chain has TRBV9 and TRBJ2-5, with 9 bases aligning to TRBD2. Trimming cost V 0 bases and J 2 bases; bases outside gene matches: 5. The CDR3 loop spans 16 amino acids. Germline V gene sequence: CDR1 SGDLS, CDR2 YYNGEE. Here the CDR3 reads CASSVGHSGGQETQYF. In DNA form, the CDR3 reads TGTGCCAGCAGCGTAGGACATAGCGGGGGTCAAGAGACCCAGTACTTC.

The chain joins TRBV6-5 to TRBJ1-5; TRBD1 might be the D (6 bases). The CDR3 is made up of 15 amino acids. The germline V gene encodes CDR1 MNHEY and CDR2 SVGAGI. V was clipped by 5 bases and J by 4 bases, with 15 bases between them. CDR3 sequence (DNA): TGTGCCAGCAGTCGTGGGAGGGGGGTAAATCAGCCCCAGCATTTT. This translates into CASSRGRGVNQPQHF.

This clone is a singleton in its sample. The CDR3 reads CASSIGQGLNSPLHF. The CDR3 region has the DNA TGTGCCAGTAGTATAGGACAGGGTCTGAATTCACCCCTCCACTTT. The rearrangement joins TRBV19 to TRBJ1-6; 7 positions agree with TRBD1. Per the germline V gene, CDR1 is LNHDA and CDR2 is SQIVND (reference sequence). The J segment lost 7 bases and the V segment lost 1 base, leaving 4 bases of the junction unmatched. The CDR3 has 15 residues.

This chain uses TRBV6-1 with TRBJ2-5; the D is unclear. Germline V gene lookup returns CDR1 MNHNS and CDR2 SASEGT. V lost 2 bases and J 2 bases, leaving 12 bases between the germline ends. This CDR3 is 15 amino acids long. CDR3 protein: CASSERFGRQETQYF. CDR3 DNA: TGTGCCAGCAGTGAAAGATTTGGCAGGCAAGAGACCCAGTACTTC.

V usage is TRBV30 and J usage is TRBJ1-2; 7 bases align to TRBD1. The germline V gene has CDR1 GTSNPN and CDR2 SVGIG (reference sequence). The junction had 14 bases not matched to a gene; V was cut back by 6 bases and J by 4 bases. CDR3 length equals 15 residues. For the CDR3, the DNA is TGTGCCTGCCTCTGGCCGGGACAGTCTATCTATGGCTACACCTTC. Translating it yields CACLWPGQSIYGYTF.

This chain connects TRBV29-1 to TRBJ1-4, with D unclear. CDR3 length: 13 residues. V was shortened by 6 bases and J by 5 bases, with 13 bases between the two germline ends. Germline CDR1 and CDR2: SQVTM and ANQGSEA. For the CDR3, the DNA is TGCAGCGTCCGCCAAGACTTAAATGAAAAACTGTTTTTT. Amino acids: CSVRQDLNEKLFF. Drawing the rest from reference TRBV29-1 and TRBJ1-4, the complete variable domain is SAVISQKPSRDICQRGTSLTIQCQVDSQVTMMFWYRQQPGQSLTLIATANQGSEATYESGFVIDKFPISRPNLTFSTLTVSNMSPEDSSIYLCSVRQDLNEKLFFGSGTQLSVL.

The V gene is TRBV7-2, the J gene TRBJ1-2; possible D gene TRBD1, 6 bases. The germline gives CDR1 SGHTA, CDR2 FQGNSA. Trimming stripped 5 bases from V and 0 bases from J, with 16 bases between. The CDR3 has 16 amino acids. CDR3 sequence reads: CASSPFAGAPNYGYTF. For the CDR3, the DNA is TGTGCCAGCAGCCCCTTTGCGGGGGCCCCTAACTATGGCTACACCTTC.

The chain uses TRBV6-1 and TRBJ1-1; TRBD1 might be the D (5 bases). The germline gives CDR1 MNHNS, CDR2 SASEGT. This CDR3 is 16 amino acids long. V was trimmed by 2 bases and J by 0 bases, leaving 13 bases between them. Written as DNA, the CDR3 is TGTGCCAGCAGTGAATGGGCGGACATCATGAACACTGAAGCTTTCTTT. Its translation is CASSEWADIMNTEAFF.

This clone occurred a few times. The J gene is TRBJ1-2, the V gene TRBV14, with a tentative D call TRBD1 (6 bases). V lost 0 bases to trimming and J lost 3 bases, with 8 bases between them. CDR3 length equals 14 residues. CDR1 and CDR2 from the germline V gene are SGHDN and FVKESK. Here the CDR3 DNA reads TGTGCCAGCAGCCAAGATACAGGGTACTATGGCTACACCTTC. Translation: CASSQDTGYYGYTF.

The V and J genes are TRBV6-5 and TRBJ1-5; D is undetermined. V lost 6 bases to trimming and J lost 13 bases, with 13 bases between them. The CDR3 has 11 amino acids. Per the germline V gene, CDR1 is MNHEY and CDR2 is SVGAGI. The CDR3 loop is CASRVAERQHF. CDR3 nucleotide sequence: TGTGCCAGCAGGGTGGCGGAGCGGCAGCATTTT.

The CDR3 DNA reads as TGTGCCAGCAGCTTAACTGGGCAGGGGGTTGGCTACACCTTC. It specifies CASSLTGQGVGYTF. The chain combines TRBV7-3 with TRBJ1-2, with 7 nucleotides matching TRBD1. Germline values: CDR1 SGHTA, CDR2 FQGTGA. V lost 0 bases to trimming and J lost 7 bases; unmatched junction nucleotides: 5. The CDR3 is 14 amino acids.

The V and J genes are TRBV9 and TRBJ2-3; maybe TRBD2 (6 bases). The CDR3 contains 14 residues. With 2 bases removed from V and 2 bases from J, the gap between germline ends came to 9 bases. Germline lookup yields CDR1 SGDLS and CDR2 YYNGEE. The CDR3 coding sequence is TGTGCCAGCAGCGTGCAGGGACTCACAGATACGCAGTATTTT. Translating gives CASSVQGLTDTQYF.

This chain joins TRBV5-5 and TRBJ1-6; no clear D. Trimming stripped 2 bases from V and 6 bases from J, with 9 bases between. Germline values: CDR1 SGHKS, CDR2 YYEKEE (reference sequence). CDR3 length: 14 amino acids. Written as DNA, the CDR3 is TGTGCCAGCAGCTTCGGGCGGGCTAATTCACCCCTCCACTTT. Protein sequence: CASSFGRANSPLHF.

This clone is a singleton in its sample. This CDR3 is CASSTTYADTQYF. The CDR3 bases are TGTGCCAGCAGCACCACTTATGCAGATACGCAGTATTTT. The chain carries TRBV5-4 and TRBJ2-3; no clear D. V lost 4 bases and J lost 4, with 10 bases in between. This CDR3 has 13 amino acids. Looked up from germline, CDR1 is SGHNT and CDR2 is YYREEE (reference sequence).